This TCR beta chain was sequenced for a study of CD8 T cells in ankylosing spondylitis. Study outcomes and limitations: Blood of patients with ankylosing spondylitis appeared to be characterized by a TCR beta motif of 8 or 9 highly homologous variants.

Details on this clonotype: Antigen: not known.

TCRdb itself ran the 5' RACE reads through MiXCR, one entry per CDR3 protein. The sample has 150,000 to 200,000 distinct CDR3 sequences; around 18% are singletons. Input material: blood, either unsorted or a sorted T cell fraction (not recorded which). The sequence came from a male donor with ankylosing spondylitis or in good health (not recorded which).

The CDR3 sequence is CASWPGQATNEQFF. The CDR3, as DNA: TGCGCCAGTTGGCCGGGACAGGCGACCAATGAGCAGTTCTTC. V is TRBV5-1 and J is TRBJ2-1; 8 bases agree with TRBD1. The CDR3 covers 14 residues. CDR1 and CDR2 (germline): SGHRS, YFSETQ. With 8 bases clipped from V and 6 bases from J, the junction kept 10 bases outside the gene matches.